This T cell receptor beta chain was identified during a study of cytomegalovirus exposure and HLA in healthy donors. This clone was seen only once. Germline CDR1 SGHAT, CDR2 FQNNGV. Trimming stripped 1 base from V and 7 bases from J, with 13 bases between. This CDR3 has 14 residues. Use of 60 Vbeta and 13 Jbeta primers characterized the PCR. Measured with immunoSEQ multiplex PCR; TCRdb has only the in-frame clones, and not every one. The sample holds some 150,000 clones, about 79% seen once. This TCR was sampled from a female donor in good health and CMV-seronegative. The specimen was PBMCs. This rearrangement joins TRBV11-2 to TRBJ2-5, with a tentative D call TRBD1 (5 bases). The CDR3 DNA sequence: TGTGCCAGCAGCTTAGTTCAGGGCTCGTGGACCCAGTACTTC. It specifies CASSLVQGSWTQYF.